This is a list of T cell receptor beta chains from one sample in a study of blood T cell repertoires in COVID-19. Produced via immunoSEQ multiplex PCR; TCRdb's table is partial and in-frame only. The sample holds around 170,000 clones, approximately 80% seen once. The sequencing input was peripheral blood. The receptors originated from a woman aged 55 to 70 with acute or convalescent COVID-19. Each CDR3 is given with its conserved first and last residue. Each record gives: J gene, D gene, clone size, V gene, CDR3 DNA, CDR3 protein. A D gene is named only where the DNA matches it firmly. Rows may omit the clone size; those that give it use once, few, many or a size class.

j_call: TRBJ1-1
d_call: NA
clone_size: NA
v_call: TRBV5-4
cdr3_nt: TGTGCCAGCAGCTTGAACGGCGGGGGAAGAACTGAAGCTTTCTTT
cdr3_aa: CASSLNGGGRTEAFF

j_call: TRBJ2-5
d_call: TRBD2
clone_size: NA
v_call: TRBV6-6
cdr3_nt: TGTGCCAGCATAGGGAGCGGGGGGGCGGTGGAGACCCAGTACTTC
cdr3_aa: CASIGSGGAVETQYF

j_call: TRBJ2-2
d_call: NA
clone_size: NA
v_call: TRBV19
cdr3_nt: TGTGCCAGTAGCGGGGGGCGGAACACCGGGGAGCTGTTTTTT
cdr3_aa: CASSGGRNTGELFF

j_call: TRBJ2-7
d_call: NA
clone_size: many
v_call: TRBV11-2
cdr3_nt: TGTGCCAGCAGCAACACAGGGCGCGAGCAGTACTTC
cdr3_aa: CASSNTGREQYF

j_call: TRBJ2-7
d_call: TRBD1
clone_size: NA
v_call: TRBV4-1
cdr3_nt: TGCGCCAGCAGCCAAGGGGGAACCGGGACAGCCCCCTACGAGCAGTACTTC
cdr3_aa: CASSQGGTGTAPYEQYF

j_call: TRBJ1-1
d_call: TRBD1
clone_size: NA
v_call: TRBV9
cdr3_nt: TGTGCCAGCAGCGGCGGGACAGGGAACACTGAAGCTTTCTTT
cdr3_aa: CASSGGTGNTEAFF

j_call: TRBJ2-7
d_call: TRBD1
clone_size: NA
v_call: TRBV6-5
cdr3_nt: TGTGCCAGCAGAAACAGGGGTTGGGGCGAGCAGTACTTC
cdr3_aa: CASRNRGWGEQYF

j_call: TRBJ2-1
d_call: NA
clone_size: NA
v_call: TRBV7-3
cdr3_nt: TGTGCCAGCAGCAAAACAGGGGGGGAGTACAATGAGCAGTTCTTC
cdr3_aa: CASSKTGGEYNEQFF

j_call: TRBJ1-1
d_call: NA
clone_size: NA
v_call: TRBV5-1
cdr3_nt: TGCGCCAGCAACCTTGGACAGACCATGAACACTGAAGCTTTCTTT
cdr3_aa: CASNLGQTMNTEAFF

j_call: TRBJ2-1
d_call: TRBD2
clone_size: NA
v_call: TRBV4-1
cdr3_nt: TGCGCCAGCAGCCAAGAACCTAGCGGGCTTTACAATGAGCAGTTCTTC
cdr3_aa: CASSQEPSGLYNEQFF

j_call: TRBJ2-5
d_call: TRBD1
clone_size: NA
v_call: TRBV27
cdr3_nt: TGTGCCAGCAGTTCCAAACAGGGGGCGCCTACGGTGAGACCTAGAGAGACCCAGTACTTC
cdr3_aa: CASSSKQGAPTVRPRETQYF

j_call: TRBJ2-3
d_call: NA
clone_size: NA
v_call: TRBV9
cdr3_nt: TGTGCCAGCAGCCTGCAGTCAGATACGCAGTATTTT
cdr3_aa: CASSLQSDTQYF

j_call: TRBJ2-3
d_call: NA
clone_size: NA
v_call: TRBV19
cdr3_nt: TGTGCCAGTACTCACCCCCAGGGGACGGGTACGCAGTATTTT
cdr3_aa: CASTHPQGTGTQYF

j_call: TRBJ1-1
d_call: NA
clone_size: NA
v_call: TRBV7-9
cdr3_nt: TGTGCCAGCAGCCGCGGCACTGAAGCTTTCTTT
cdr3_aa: CASSRGTEAFF

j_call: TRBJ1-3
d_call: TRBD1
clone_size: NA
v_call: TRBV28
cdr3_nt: TGTGCCAGCAGCCAGATCGGACAGGCTGCAAACACCATATATTTT
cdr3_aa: CASSQIGQAANTIYF

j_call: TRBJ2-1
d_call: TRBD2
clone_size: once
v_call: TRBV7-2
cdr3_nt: TGTGCCAGCAGCTTATTGTGGGGGGGCTACAATGAGCAGTTCTTC
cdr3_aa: CASSLLWGGYNEQFF

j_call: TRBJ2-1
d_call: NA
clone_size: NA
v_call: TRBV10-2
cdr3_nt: TGCGCCAGCAGGGAGACAGCTTCCTACAATGAGCAGTTCTTC
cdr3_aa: CASRETASYNEQFF

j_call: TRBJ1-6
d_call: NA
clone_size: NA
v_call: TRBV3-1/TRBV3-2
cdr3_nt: TGTGCCAGCAGCCAAGGGCAGGGCTCACCCCTCCACTTT
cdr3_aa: CASSQGQGSPLHF

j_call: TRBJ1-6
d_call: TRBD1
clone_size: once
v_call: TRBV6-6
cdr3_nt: TGTGCCAGCAGTCCCAAGACAGGGGGGAGTTCACCCCTCCACTTT
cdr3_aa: CASSPKTGGSSPLHF

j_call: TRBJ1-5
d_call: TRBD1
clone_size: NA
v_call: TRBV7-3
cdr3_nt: TGTGCCAGCAGCTACGTGGCAGGGGGTGTCGGCAATCAGCCCCAGCATTTT
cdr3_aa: CASSYVAGGVGNQPQHF

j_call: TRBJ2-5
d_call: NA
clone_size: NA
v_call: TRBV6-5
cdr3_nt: TGTGCCAGCAGCCCCGGTTTAGTGGAGACCCAGTACTTC
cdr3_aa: CASSPGLVETQYF

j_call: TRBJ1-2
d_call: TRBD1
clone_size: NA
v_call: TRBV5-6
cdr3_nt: TGTGCCAGCAGCTTGGTAGGGGGCCATGGCTACACCTTC
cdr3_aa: CASSLVGGHGYTF